Following are 9 T cell receptor beta chains from one sample sequenced in a study of shared clonotypes between healthy human individuals. Profiled with immunoSEQ multiplex PCR; TCRdb holds only in-frame clones, not every one. Of hundreds of thousands of clones listed, around 74% are singletons. The sample taken for sequencing was memory CD4+ T cells sorted from blood. Subset described: CD45RA-negative fraction. The receptors were sampled from a woman in her twenties or thirties in good health.

V is TRBV28 and J is TRBJ2-7; 12 bases are a match to TRBD2. This CDR3 contains 15 residues. The germline V gene encodes CDR1 MDHEN and CDR2 SYDVKM. Trimming cost V 5 bases and J 6 bases; bases outside gene matches: 8. CDR3 nucleotide sequence: TGTGCCAGCAGTGGGGCGGGGACTAGCGGGTCCGAGCAGTACTTC. This codes for CASSGAGTSGSEQYF.

The chain couples TRBV6-6 to TRBJ2-3; 10 bases align to TRBD2. This CDR3 is built from 14 residues. The germline CDR1 and CDR2 sequences are MNHNY and SVGAGI (reference sequence). Trimming took 7 bases from V and 2 from J; bases not matched to a gene: 3. CDR3 sequence (DNA): TGTGCCAGCAACGGACTAGCGGCCACAGATACGCAGTATTTT. It codes for CASNGLAATDTQYF.

The chain couples TRBV19 to TRBJ1-4; the match to TRBD1 covers 7 bases. CDR3 length: 13 residues. The junction had 8 bases not matched to a gene; V was cut back by 8 bases and J by 8 bases. The germline V gene encodes CDR1 LNHDA and CDR2 SQIVND (reference sequence). The CDR3 region has the DNA TGTGCCAGTCGACAGGGCCTGGTGGAAAAACTGTTTTTT. Translation gives CASRQGLVEKLFF.

The chain is built from TRBV5-8 and TRBJ2-3; the match to TRBD2 covers 12 bases. CDR3 length equals 15 residues. V trimming: 5 bases; J trimming: 3 bases; junction bases outside the gene matches: 4. CDR1 is SGHTS and CDR2 is YDEGEE in the germline V gene. The CDR3: CASRRTSGATDTQYF. As DNA, the CDR3 is TGTGCCAGCAGGCGGACTAGCGGGGCGACAGATACGCAGTATTTT.

The chain combines TRBV18 with TRBJ2-5, with D perhaps matching TRBD1 (6 bases). V was pared by 6 bases and J by 1 base, with 15 bases between. Looked up from germline, CDR1 is KGHSH and CDR2 is LQKENI. The CDR3 totals 15 residues. The CDR3 protein is CASSRSRGPQETQYF. The CDR3 DNA is TGTGCCAGCTCCAGGAGCAGGGGCCCCCAAGAGACCCAGTACTTC.

The rearrangement uses TRBV6-1 and TRBJ2-7; 8 bases agree with TRBD2. Trimming took 5 bases from V and 3 from J; bases not matched to a gene: 6. Germline V gene lookup returns CDR1 MNHNS and CDR2 SASEGT. The CDR3 has 14 residues. The CDR3 protein is CASSSGTSRYEQYF. CDR3 sequence (DNA): TGTGCCAGCAGTTCCGGGACTAGTCGCTACGAGCAGTACTTC.

The chain has TRBV9 and TRBJ2-5, with 8 bases matching TRBD2. Trimming at V came to 0 bases and at J to 4 bases, leaving 11 bases not matched to a gene. This CDR3 has 17 amino acids. CDR1 and CDR2 from the germline V gene are SGDLS and YYNGEE. The CDR3 bases are TGTGCCAGCAGCGTAGGGGCGGGAGGCCTCCTCTTAGAGACCCAGTACTTC. Translation gives CASSVGAGGLLLETQYF. Full variable domain (outside the CDR3, taken from reference TRBV9 and TRBJ2-5): DSGVTQTPKHLITATGQRVTLRCSPRSGDLSVYWYQQSLDQGLQFLIQYYNGEERAKGNILERFSAQQFPDLHSELNLSSLELGDSALYFCASSVGAGGLLLETQYFGPGTRLLVL.

This chain connects TRBV4-1 to TRBJ2-1; the match to TRBD2 covers 9 bases. The CDR3 is 16 residues long. Germline values: CDR1 MGHRA, CDR2 YSYEKL. V was pared by 3 bases and J by 9 bases, with 12 bases of the junction left unmatched. The CDR3 sequence: CASSHGTRREGPEQFF. The CDR3 nucleotides read TGCGCCAGCAGCCACGGTACTAGGCGGGAGGGCCCTGAGCAGTTCTTC.

Regarding this clone: A much larger clone is a single base away; this may be a read error. The chain joins TRBV7-2 to TRBJ2-1, with TRBD2 as a possible D gene (5 bases). There are 15 residues in the CDR3. CDR1 is SGHTA, CDR2 FQGNSA, per germline. Trimming shortened V by 1 base and J by 10 bases, and 17 bases separated the two germline ends. CDR3 in DNA: TGTGCCAGCAGCTTAGAGCGGAAGGGCGTAAACGAGCAGTTCTTC. It is translated as CASSLERKGVNEQFF.